A selection of T cell receptor beta chains follows, all from one sample in a study of metastatic and nonmetastatic thyroid tumors. TCRdb re-called the PCR reads through MiXCR. The sample lists about 38,000 clones; about half were seen once. The sample comprised tumor tissue. The receptor source for this set is a male donor with papillary thyroid cancer or a benign thyroid nodule (not recorded which). Some clones in this sample may be carry-over from other donors' samples. Both conserved end residues are part of each CDR3.

j_gene | v_gene | CDR3aa
TRBJ2-7 | TRBV18 | CASSPARAVEQYF
TRBJ2-5 | TRBV28 | CASSLGVRGGAETQYF
TRBJ2-6 | TRBV4-1 | CASSQNSGTGANVLTF
TRBJ1-2 | TRBV2 | CASRGTQDSNYGYTF
TRBJ1-1 | TRBV28 | CASSPMKTGLNTEAFF
TRBJ2-7 | TRBV11-2 | CASSLGHRGVYEQYF
TRBJ2-6 | TRBV11-3 | CATDMGQNSGANVLTF
TRBJ1-6 | TRBV6-5 | CASSRSDRLSSYNSPLHF
TRBJ2-7 | TRBV20-1 | CSARPPLRELTYEQYF
TRBJ2-3 | TRBV7-2 | CASSGGVSDTQYF
TRBJ1-5 | TRBV2 | CASSESTGGYQPQHF
TRBJ1-5 | TRBV6-5 | CASSYLRQSNQPQHF
TRBJ2-5 | TRBV6-1 | CASSEGGGAETQYF
TRBJ2-7 | TRBV7-9 | CASSLPGSPYEQYF
TRBJ2-1 | TRBV5-1 | CASSSDSYNEQFF
TRBJ2-6 | TRBV11-1 | CASSRGQGDSGANVLTF
TRBJ2-7 | TRBV20-1 | CSTINPAGEGEQYF
TRBJ2-5 | TRBV6-1 | CASSESAGQGRETQYF
TRBJ2-7 | TRBV10-3 | CAIIDSGKQSYEQYF
TRBJ2-7 | TRBV20-1 | CSARDILAGASYEQYF
TRBJ1-4 | TRBV18 | CASSPSQGGEKLFF
TRBJ1-6 | TRBV7-2 | CASSSRVDNSPLHF
TRBJ2-1 | TRBV5-1 | CASSLAGTGGYEQFF
TRBJ1-2 | TRBV11-2 | CASSSLDRTTNYGYTF
TRBJ1-5 | TRBV28 | CASRPGGGGVGYSNQPQHF
TRBJ2-7 | TRBV20-1 | CSAISSSLAYEQYF
TRBJ2-7 | TRBV20-1 | CSASVGTSIFYEQYF
TRBJ1-4 | TRBV19 | CASSIARDSEATNEKLFF
TRBJ2-7 | TRBV14 | CASSQANGLAGGQQYF
TRBJ2-1 | TRBV5-1 | CASSLEGRSYNEQFF
TRBJ2-7 | TRBV7-9 | CASSRSSGSSYDQYF
TRBJ2-7 | TRBV7-2 | CASSLGPGQQYF
TRBJ2-1 | TRBV4-2 | CASSQDPGSGNEQFF
TRBJ1-1 | TRBV20-1 | CSARGTRGRGAPEAFF
TRBJ1-4 | TRBV3-1 | CASSQDRDPGKLFF
TRBJ2-3 | TRBV5-1 | CASRPDGAVTQYF
TRBJ2-1 | TRBV28 | CASHSGGAVNNEQFF
TRBJ1-6 | TRBV6-5 | CASSYSRTAKSSPLHF
TRBJ2-3 | TRBV6-1 | CASSGQSGDTQYF
TRBJ1-2 | TRBV6-1 | CASGDRVYTDGYTF
TRBJ2-2 | TRBV4-3 | CASSQDPQGPVAGELFF
TRBJ2-1 | TRBV4-3 | CASSHTSGSYNEQFF
TRBJ1-3 | TRBV6-1 | CASSEAEGSGNTIYF
TRBJ1-6 | TRBV6-2/TRBV6-3 | CASSYVAGGADNSPLHF
TRBJ1-5 | TRBV10-3 | CAISESEPQPQHF